The clone carrying this T cell receptor (beta chain) was recorded a few times. The data originate from a study of coeliac disease. Profiling relied on immunoSEQ multiplex PCR, and the TCRdb table lists in-frame clones only, not all of them. The sample contains thousands of clones, 50% to 65% of which appear only once. Sequencing was performed on lamina propria lymphocytes from the gut. The origin of this receptor is a woman aged 55-75 years with active celiac disease.

CDR3 in DNA: TGTGCCAGCAGTCCAGTCGGGGGAGCGGGAGCCTACGAGCAGTACTTC. Translated: CASSPVGGAGAYEQYF. The V call is TRBV28, the J call TRBJ2-7; 8 nucleotides align to TRBD2. Germline lookup yields CDR1 MDHEN and CDR2 SYDVKM. With V trimmed by 5 bases and J by 2 bases, 11 bases remained unmatched. CDR3 length: 16 residues.